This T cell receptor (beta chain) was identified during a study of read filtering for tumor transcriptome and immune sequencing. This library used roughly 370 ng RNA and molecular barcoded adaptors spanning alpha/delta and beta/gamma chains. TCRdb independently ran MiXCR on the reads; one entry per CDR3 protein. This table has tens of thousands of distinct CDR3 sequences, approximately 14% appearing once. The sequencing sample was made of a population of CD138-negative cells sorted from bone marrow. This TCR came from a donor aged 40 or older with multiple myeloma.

The chain's CDR3 is CASSGGTSGTPYNEQFF. The CDR3 DNA follows: TGTGCCAGCAGCGGGGGGACTAGCGGGACACCTTACAATGAGCAGTTCTTC. The rearrangement joins TRBV6-2 or TRBV6-3 to TRBJ2-1; 13 nucleotides line up with TRBD2. The CDR3 sequence is 17 residues long. Germline CDR1 MNHEY, CDR2 SVGEGT. With 6 bases clipped from V and 4 bases from J, the junction kept 9 bases outside the gene matches.